What follows are 19 T cell receptor beta chains derived from one specimen sequenced in a study of T cell repertoires in cytomegalovirus infection (dated by TCRdb to about 2019). These receptors are not linked to any known antigen. Data came from an Illumina HiSeq 1500. Through fastp at Q25 and MiXCR, TCRdb rebuilt clones from the public reads, retaining in-frame beta chains. Each entry is one CDR3 protein sequence, shown with its most common DNA and genes. For this sample there are approximately 910,000 distinct CDR3 sequences; roughly 30% appear just once. The biggest ten clones account for 11% to 15% of the sample. Taken with the paper, the label for treatment or condition translates to: in vitro stimulation with specific CMV peptide epitopes to enrich CMV-specific T cells. Source: cultured CD8+ T cells from PBMCs, taken from culture after CMV antigen stimulation. These receptors were collected from a human donor in good health (CMV status not recorded). Some clones in this sample may be carry-over from other donors' samples.

The chain couples TRBV5-4 to TRBJ1-6, with 7 bases aligning to TRBD1. With V trimmed by 4 bases and J by 9 bases, 4 bases remained unmatched. CDR1 and CDR2 (germline): SGHNT, YYREEE (reference sequence). The CDR3 totals 13 residues. The CDR3 protein is CASSVRQGSPLHF. CDR3 coding DNA: TGTGCCAGCAGCGTCCGACAGGGTTCACCCCTCCACTTT.

This chain joins TRBV5-5 and TRBJ1-1; D is unclear. The V gene lost 1 base and the J gene lost 6 bases, with 7 bases spanning the gap. Per germline, CDR1 SGHKS and CDR2 YYEKEE (reference sequence). The CDR3 consists of 12 residues. CDR3 DNA: TGTGCCAGCAGCTTGCCCCGGGCTGAAGCTTTCTTT. It translates to CASSLPRAEAFF.

The chain is built from TRBV10-3 and TRBJ2-6; 9 bases are shared with TRBD1. The germline gives CDR1 ENHRY, CDR2 SYGVKD. The CDR3 covers 19 residues. Unmatched junction bases numbered 12, after V lost 6 bases and J lost 0 bases. This CDR3 is CAIRRTGEARTSGANVLTF. CDR3 coding DNA: TGTGCCATCAGGAGGACAGGGGAGGCTCGTACCTCTGGGGCCAACGTCCTGACTTTC.

This clonotype has at least ten counts. The chain joins TRBV7-4 to TRBJ1-6; 7 bases agree with TRBD1. Unmatched junction bases numbered 7, after V lost 4 bases and J lost 7 bases. The germline CDR1 and CDR2 sequences are SGHVT and SQSDAQ. CDR3 length: 15 amino acids. CDR3 sequence reads: CASSSGQTKNSPLHF. As DNA, the CDR3 is TGTGCCAGCAGCTCGGGACAGACTAAGAATTCACCCCTCCACTTT.

This clonotype was seen repeatedly, ten times or more. The rearrangement joins TRBV7-8 to TRBJ2-7; D is undetermined. V was shortened by 3 bases and J by 3 bases, with 15 bases between the two germline ends. CDR3 size: 15 residues. Germline V gene data show CDR1 as SGHVS and CDR2 as FQNEAQ. The CDR3 DNA sequence: TGTGCCAGCAGCTTCCTAGACCGTGGAAGCTACGAGCAGTACTTC. It specifies CASSFLDRGSYEQYF.

V usage is TRBV6-6 and J usage is TRBJ1-5, with D unclear. V lost 2 bases and J lost 7, with 21 bases in between. The CDR3 consists of 17 residues. Germline V gives CDR1 MNHNY, CDR2 SVGAGI (reference sequence). In DNA form, the CDR3 reads TGTGCCAGCAGTTACCCGATTTTCGGAGGGATCAACCAGCCCCAGCATTTT. It yields the protein CASSYPIFGGINQPQHF.

This clonotype was seen more than once but under ten times. The chain combines TRBV6-6 with TRBJ2-1; 8 bases line up with TRBD1. The junction had 12 bases not matched to a gene; V was cut back by 2 bases and J by 3 bases. Germline V lookup: CDR1 MNHNY, CDR2 SVGAGI (reference sequence). There are 18 residues in the CDR3. CDR3 coding DNA: TGTGCCAGCAGTTACCTTGAAGGGACAGGCGGGTACTACAATGAGCAGTTCTTC. It encodes CASSYLEGTGGYYNEQFF.

The CDR3 here is CASSSGPWGAEAFF. The CDR3 nucleotides read TGTGCCAGCAGTTCAGGTCCCTGGGGGGCTGAAGCTTTCTTT. This chain links TRBV28 with TRBJ1-1; D is perhaps TRBD1 (5 bases). Looked up from germline, CDR1 is MDHEN and CDR2 is SYDVKM. Trimming shortened V by 4 bases and J by 6 bases, and 15 bases separated the two germline ends. CDR3 size: 14 residues.

There are a few counts of this clonotype. The chain employs TRBV28 and TRBJ2-1; TRBD2 aligns across 10 bases. J gave up 7 bases and V 5 bases, and 5 bases lay outside the gene matches. Germline CDR1 and CDR2: MDHEN and SYDVKM. The CDR3 has 14 amino acids. The CDR3 loop is CASSQRGGENEQFF. In nucleotides, the CDR3 is TGTGCCAGCAGTCAGCGGGGGGGCGAAAATGAGCAGTTCTTC.

This clonotype was picked up a small number of times. This sequence joins TRBV7-9 and TRBJ2-3; TRBD2 agrees at 8 bases. This CDR3 has 15 residues. CDR1 is SEHNR and CDR2 is FQNEAQ in the germline V gene (reference sequence). The junction had 4 bases not matched to a gene; V was cut back by 5 bases and J by 0 bases. For the CDR3, the DNA is TGTGCCAGCAGCCCGGAGCGGGGGAGCACAGATACGCAGTATTTT. The encoded protein is CASSPERGSTDTQYF.

The gene calls are TRBV27 and TRBJ2-1; D is possibly TRBD1 or TRBD2 (5 bases each). The germline V and J ends were trimmed by 5 bases and 15 bases, with 14 bases remaining between them. Germline-derived CDR1 and CDR2 are MNHEY and SMNVEV (reference sequence). This CDR3 region has 11 residues. The CDR3 bases are TGTGCCAGCAGTCCCGGACTCGGGACGTTCTTC. Amino acid sequence: CASSPGLGTFF.

This clonotype was detected a few times. This rearrangement joins TRBV6-2 or TRBV6-3 to TRBJ1-2; D gene unclear. Looked up from germline, CDR1 is MNHEY and CDR2 is SVGEGT. This CDR3 region has 13 residues. V was shortened by 2 bases and J by 6 bases, with 10 bases between the two germline ends. The CDR3 DNA follows: TGTGCCAGCAGTTACGATCACCGGGATGGCTACACCTTC. It specifies CASSYDHRDGYTF.

Worth noting for this clonotype: Germline is not matched at one junction end, which may reflect a read error. This rearrangement joins TRBV28 to TRBJ1-1; D not resolved. The CDR3 is 16 residues long. Germline CDR1 and CDR2: MDHEN and SYDVKM. The CDR3 DNA is TGTGCCAACAGTTTAGACGGAGCCTTTGAGGTCACTGAAGCTTTCTTT. This encodes CANSLDGAFEVTEAFF.

Notes on this clonotype: With a much larger clone just one base away, this may be a read error. This sequence joins TRBV5-4 and TRBJ1-2; a possible D gene is TRBD1 (6 bases). Germline CDR1 is SGHNT and CDR2 is YYREEE (reference sequence). Trimming shortened V by 4 bases and J by 6 bases, and 10 bases separated the two germline ends. CDR3 length: 12 residues. The CDR3 sequence: CASSRQDDGYTF. CDR3 nucleotide sequence: TGTGCCAGCAGCCGACAGGACGATGGCTACACCTTC. Variable domain in full (rest from reference TRBV5-4 and TRBJ1-2): ETGVTQSPTHLIKTRGQQVTLRCSSQSGHNTVSWYQQALGQGPQFIFQYYREEENGRGNFPPRFSGLQFPNYSSELNVNALELDDSALYLCASSRQDDGYTFGSGTRLTVV.

This clonotype was detected a few times. V usage is TRBV6-2 or TRBV6-3 and J usage is TRBJ1-2; D uncertain. The CDR3 totals 12 residues. Trimming stripped 6 bases from V and 8 bases from J, with 13 bases between. CDR1 and CDR2 from the germline V gene are MNHEY and SVGEGT. CDR3 coding DNA: TGTGCCAGCAGCTTTCGACCGGCGGGCTACACCTTC. As protein: CASSFRPAGYTF.

The V gene is TRBV12-5, the J gene TRBJ2-2; the D gene is possibly TRBD2 (6 bases). Trimming removed 4 bases at V and 4 bases at J, with 10 bases between. CDR1 is LGHNT and CDR2 is FRNRAP in the germline V gene. CDR3 length equals 14 residues. DNA of the CDR3: TGTGCTAGTGGTTGGGGGACTTCCACCGGGGAGCTGTTTTTT. This sequence encodes CASGWGTSTGELFF.

This chain uses TRBV7-8 with TRBJ1-4, with TRBD1 as a possible D gene (5 bases). Trimming took 1 base from V and 6 from J, leaving 9 bases between them. Germline V gene sequence: CDR1 SGHVS, CDR2 FQNEAQ. CDR3 length: 14 amino acids. The CDR3 sequence is CASSLETGYEKLFF. CDR3 DNA sequence: TGTGCCAGCAGCTTAGAAACAGGATATGAAAAACTGTTTTTT.

A note on this clonotype: This may be a read error, as it is one base from a much larger clone. The rearrangement uses TRBV12-3 or TRBV12-4 and TRBJ2-5; the D gene is possibly TRBD1 (6 bases). The CDR3 runs to 16 residues. CDR3 bases: TGTGTCAGCAGCCCCGCGAAAGAGGACAGACAAGAGACCCAGTACTTC. It translates to CVSSPAKEDRQETQYF.

The CDR3 DNA reads TGTGCCCGGGGGACTAGGGCAGATACGCAGTATTTT. This encodes CARGTRADTQYF. The chain employs TRBV2 and TRBJ2-3; TRBD2 matches at 8 bases. The CDR3 spans 12 residues. Per germline, CDR1 SNHLY and CDR2 FYNNEI. The ends lost 11 bases at V and 4 bases at J; junction bases unmatched: 5.